This TCR beta chain came from a study of T cell changes during pregnancy in multiple sclerosis. V was pared by 4 bases and J by 8 bases, with 11 bases of the junction left unmatched. Looked up from germline, CDR1 is SGHRS and CDR2 is YFSETQ. CDR3 length: 16 amino acids. The assay was immunoSEQ multiplex PCR, and TCRdb's table has in-frame clones only and misses some. Here the sample spans about 67,000 clones, roughly nine tenths being singletons. The TCR was taken from a female donor with multiple sclerosis, enrolled in a pregnancy study. Sequences were derived from peripheral blood, sampled in the first trimester of pregnancy. The chain is built from TRBV5-1 and TRBJ1-4, with 10 bases matching TRBD1. CDR3 protein: CASSPWGQGNTEKLFF. The CDR3 nucleotides are TGCGCCAGCAGCCCTTGGGGACAGGGGAACACCGAAAAACTGTTTTTT.